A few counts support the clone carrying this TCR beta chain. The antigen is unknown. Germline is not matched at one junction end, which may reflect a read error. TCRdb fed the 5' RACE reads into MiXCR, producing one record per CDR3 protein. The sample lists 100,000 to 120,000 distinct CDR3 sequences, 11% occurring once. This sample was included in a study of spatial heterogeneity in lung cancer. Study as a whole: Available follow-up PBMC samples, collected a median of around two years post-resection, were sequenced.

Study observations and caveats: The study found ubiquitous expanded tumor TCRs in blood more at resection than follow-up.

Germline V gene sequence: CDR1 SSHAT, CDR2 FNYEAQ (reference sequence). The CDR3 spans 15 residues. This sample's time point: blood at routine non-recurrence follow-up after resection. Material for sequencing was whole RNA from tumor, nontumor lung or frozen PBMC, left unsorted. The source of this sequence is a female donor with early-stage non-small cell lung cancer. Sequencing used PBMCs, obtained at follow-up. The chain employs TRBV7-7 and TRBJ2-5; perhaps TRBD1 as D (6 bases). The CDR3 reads CASSLAQGGQETQYF. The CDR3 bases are TGTGCTAGCAGCTTAGCGCAAGGGGGTCAAGAGACCCAGTACTTC.